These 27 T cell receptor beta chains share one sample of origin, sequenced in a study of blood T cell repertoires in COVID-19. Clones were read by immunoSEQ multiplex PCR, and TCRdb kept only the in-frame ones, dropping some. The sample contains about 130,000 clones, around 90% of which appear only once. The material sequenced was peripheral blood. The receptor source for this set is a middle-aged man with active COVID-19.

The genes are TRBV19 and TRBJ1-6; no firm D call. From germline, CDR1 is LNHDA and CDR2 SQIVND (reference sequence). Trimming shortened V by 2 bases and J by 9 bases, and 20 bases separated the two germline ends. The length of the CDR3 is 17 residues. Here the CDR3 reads CASSIPLLRGSSSPLHF. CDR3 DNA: TGTGCCAGTAGTATACCTCTCCTTCGCGGGTCCAGTTCACCCCTCCACTTT.

The CDR3 reads CASSDSGGKDYNEQFF. The CDR3, as DNA: TGTGCCAGCAGCGATAGCGGGGGAAAAGACTACAATGAGCAGTTCTTC. V gene TRBV11-2 combines with J gene TRBJ2-1; 9 nucleotides line up with TRBD2. J gave up 3 bases and V 5 bases, and 8 bases lay outside the gene matches. The CDR3 runs 16 residues. Germline V gives CDR1 SGHAT, CDR2 FQNNGV.

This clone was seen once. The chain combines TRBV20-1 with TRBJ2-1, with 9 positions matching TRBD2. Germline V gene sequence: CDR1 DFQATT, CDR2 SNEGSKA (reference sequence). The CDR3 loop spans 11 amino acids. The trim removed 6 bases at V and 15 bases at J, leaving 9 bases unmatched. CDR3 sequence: CSATAGGPPFF. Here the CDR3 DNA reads TGCAGTGCGACTGCGGGGGGGCCTCCGTTCTTC.

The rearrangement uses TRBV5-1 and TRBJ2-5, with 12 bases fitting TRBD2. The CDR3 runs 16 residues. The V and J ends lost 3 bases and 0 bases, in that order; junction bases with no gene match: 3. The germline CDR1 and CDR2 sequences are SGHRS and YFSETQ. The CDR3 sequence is CASSSGTSGYQETQYF. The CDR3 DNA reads TGCGCCAGCAGCTCCGGGACTAGCGGGTACCAAGAGACCCAGTACTTC. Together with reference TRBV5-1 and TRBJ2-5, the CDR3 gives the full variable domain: KAGVTQTPRYLIKTRGQQVTLSCSPISGHRSVSWYQQTPGQGLQFLFEYFSETQRNKGNFPGRFSGRQFSNSRSEMNVSTLELGDSALYLCASSSGTSGYQETQYFGPGTRLLVL.

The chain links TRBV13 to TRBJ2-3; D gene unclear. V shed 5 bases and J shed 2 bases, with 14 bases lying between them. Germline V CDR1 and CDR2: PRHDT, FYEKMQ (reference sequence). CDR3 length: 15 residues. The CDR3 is CASSVRPSDTDTQYF. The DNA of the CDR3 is TGTGCCAGCAGCGTAAGGCCCAGCGACACAGATACGCAGTATTTT.

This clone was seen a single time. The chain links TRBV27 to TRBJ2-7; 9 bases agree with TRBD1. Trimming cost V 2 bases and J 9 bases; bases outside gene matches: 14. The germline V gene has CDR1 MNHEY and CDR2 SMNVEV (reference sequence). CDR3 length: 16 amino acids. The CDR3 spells CASSLQPPGQGLTQYF. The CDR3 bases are TGTGCCAGCAGTTTACAACCCCCGGGACAGGGCCTAACGCAGTACTTC.

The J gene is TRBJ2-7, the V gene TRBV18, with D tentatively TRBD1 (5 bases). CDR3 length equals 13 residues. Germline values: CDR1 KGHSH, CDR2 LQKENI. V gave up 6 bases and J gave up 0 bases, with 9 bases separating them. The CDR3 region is CASSRQSSYEQYF. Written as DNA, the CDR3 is TGTGCCAGCTCCCGACAGAGCTCCTACGAGCAGTACTTC.

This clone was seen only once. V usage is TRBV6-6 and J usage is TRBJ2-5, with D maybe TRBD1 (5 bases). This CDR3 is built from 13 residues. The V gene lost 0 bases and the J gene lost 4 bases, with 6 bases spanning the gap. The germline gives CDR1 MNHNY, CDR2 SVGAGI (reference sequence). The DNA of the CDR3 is TGTGCCAGCAGTTACTCAGGGGTAGAGACCCAGTACTTC. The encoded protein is CASSYSGVETQYF.

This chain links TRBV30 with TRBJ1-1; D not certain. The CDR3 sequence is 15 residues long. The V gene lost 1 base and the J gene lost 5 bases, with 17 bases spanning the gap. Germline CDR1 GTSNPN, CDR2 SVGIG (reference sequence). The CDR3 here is CAWSGGRVGETEAFF. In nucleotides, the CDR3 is TGTGCCTGGAGTGGGGGAAGGGTCGGGGAGACTGAAGCTTTCTTT.

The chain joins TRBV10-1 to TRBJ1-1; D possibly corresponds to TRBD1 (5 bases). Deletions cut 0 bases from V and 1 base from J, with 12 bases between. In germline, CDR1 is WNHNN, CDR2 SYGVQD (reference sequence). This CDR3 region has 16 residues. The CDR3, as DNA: TGCGCCAGCAGTGAGTCGCGGGGCGCGAAGAACACTGAAGCTTTCTTT. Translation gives CASSESRGAKNTEAFF.

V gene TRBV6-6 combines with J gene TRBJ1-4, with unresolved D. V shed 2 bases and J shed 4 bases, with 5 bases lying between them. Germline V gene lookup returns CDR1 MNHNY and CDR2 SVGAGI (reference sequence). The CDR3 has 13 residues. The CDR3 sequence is CASSYRVNEKLFF. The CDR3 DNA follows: TGTGCCAGCAGTTACAGAGTTAATGAAAAACTGTTTTTT.

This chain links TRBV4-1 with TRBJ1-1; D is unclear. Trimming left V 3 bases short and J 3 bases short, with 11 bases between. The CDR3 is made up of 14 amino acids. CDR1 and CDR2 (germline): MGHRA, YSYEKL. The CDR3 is CASSQGWRDTEAFF. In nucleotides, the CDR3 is TGCGCCAGCAGCCAGGGGTGGCGGGACACTGAAGCTTTCTTT.

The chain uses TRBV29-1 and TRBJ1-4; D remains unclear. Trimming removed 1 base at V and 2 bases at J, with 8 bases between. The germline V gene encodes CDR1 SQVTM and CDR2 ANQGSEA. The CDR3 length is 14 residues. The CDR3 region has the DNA TGCAGCGTTGAAGGTTCTTCTACTAATGAAAAACTGTTTTTT. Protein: CSVEGSSTNEKLFF.

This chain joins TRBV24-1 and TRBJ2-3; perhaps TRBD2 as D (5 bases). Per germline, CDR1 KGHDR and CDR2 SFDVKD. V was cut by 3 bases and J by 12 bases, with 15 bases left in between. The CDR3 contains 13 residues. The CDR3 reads CATSDPRDRKQYF. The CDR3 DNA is TGTGCCACCAGTGATCCCCGGGATCGCAAACAGTATTTT.

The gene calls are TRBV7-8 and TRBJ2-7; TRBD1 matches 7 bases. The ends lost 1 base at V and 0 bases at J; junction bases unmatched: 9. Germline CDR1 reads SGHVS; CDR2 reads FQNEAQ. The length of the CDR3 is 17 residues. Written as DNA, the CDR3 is TGTGCCAGCAGCTTAGTTGACAGGGCTCGGGTCTCCTACGAGCAGTACTTC. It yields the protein CASSLVDRARVSYEQYF.

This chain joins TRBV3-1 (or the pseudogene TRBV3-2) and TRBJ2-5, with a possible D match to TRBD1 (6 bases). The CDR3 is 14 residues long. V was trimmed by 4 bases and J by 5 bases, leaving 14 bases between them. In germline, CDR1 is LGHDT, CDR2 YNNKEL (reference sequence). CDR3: CASSLLGRGETQYF. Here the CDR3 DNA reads TGTGCCAGCAGCCTCCTGGGAAGGGGGGAGACCCAGTACTTC.

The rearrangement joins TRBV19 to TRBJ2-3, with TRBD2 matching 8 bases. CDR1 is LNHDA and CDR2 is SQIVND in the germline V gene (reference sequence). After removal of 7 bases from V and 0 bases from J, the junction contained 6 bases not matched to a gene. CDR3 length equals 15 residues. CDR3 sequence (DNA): TGTGCCAGTAAAAAAGCTAGCGGGAGCACAGATACGCAGTATTTT. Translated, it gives CASKKASGSTDTQYF.

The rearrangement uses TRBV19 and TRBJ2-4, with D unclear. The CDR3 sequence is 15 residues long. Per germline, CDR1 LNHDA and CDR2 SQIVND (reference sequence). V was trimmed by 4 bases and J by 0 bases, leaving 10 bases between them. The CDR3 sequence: CASSTSGVAKNIQYF. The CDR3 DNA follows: TGTGCCAGTAGTACCTCCGGAGTAGCCAAAAACATTCAGTACTTC. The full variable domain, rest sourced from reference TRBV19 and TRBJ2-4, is DGGITQSPKYLFRKEGQNVTLSCEQNLNHDAMYWYRQDPGQGLRLIYYSQIVNDFQKGDIAEGYSVSREKKESFPLTVTSAQKNPTAFYLCASSTSGVAKNIQYFGAGTRLSVL.

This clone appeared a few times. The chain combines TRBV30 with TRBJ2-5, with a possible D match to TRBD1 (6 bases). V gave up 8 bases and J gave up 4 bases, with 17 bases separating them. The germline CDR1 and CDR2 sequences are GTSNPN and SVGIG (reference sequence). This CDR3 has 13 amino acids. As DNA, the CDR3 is TGTGCCCGATCACAGGGCTTGAGAGAGACCCAGTACTTC. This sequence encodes CARSQGLRETQYF.

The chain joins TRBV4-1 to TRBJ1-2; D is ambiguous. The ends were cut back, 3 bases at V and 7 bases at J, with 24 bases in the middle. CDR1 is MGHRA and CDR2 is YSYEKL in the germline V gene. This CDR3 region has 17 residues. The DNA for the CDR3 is TGCGCCAGCAGCCAGGTTGACTTGGGTCTTCCGAGGGCTGGCTACACCTTC. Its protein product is CASSQVDLGLPRAGYTF.

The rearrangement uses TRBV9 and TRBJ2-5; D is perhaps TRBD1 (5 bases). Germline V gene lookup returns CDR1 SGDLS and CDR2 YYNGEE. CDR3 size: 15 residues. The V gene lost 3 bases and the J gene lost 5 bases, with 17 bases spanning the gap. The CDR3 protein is CASSATVVGKETQYF. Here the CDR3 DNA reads TGTGCCAGCAGCGCGACAGTAGTAGGGAAGGAGACCCAGTACTTC.

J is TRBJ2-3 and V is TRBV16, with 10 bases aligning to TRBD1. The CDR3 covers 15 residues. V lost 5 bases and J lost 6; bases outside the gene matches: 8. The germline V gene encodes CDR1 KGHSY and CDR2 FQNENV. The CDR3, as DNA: TGTGCCAGCAGCTATGGGACAGGGGTATTCGATACGCAGTATTTT. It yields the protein CASSYGTGVFDTQYF.

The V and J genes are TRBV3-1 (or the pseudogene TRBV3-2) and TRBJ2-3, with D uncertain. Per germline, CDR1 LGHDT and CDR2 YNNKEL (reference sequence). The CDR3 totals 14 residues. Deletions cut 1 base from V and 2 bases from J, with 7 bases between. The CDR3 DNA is TGTGCCAGCAGCCAAGGACTTCTCACAGATACGCAGTATTTT. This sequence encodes CASSQGLLTDTQYF.

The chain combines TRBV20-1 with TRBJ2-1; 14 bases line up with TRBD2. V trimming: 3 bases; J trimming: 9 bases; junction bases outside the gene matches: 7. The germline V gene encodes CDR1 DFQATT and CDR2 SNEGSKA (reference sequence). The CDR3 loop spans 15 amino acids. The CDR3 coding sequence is TGCAGTGCTAGTCCCGGGACTAGCGGGAGCAGTGAGCAGTTCTTC. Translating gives CSASPGTSGSSEQFF.

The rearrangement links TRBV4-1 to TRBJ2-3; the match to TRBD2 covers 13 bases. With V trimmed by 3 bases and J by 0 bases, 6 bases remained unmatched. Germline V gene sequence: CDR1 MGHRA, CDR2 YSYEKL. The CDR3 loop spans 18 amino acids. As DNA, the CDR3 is TGCGCCAGCAGCCATGGGCGACTAGCGGGGGGCAGCACAGATACGCAGTATTTT. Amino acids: CASSHGRLAGGSTDTQYF.

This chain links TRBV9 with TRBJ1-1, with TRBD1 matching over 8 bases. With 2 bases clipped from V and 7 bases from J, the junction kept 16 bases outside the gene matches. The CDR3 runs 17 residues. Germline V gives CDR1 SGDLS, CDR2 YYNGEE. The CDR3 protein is CASSVGGDRRSGLEAFF. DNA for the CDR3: TGTGCCAGCAGCGTTGGGGGGGACAGGAGATCGGGTCTTGAAGCTTTCTTT.

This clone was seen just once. The CDR3 DNA is TGTGCCAGCAGCCTAGAGGGACAGGGGACTGGCGAGCAGTACTTC. Translation: CASSLEGQGTGEQYF. This chain uses TRBV3-1 (or the pseudogene TRBV3-2) with TRBJ2-7; 10 bases map to TRBD1. Germline-derived CDR1 and CDR2 are LGHDT and YNNKEL (reference sequence). CDR3 length: 15 amino acids. J gave up 6 bases and V 4 bases, and 9 bases lay outside the gene matches.